Listed below are T cell receptor beta chains from one sample, sequenced in a study of T-cell reconstitution after alpha-beta-depleted transplantation in children. TCRdb ran MiXCR on the PCR reads and lists one entry per CDR3 protein. The data contain some 300,000 distinct CDR3 sequences, less than 9.5% of them seen just once; the ten biggest clones take up 9.1%. Source: peripheral blood, taken 360 days after TCRalphabeta/CD19-depleted stem cell transplant. Receptors originate from a female patient aged 2 to 10 who had a stem cell transplant for Fanconi anemia, so the T cells may come from the graft donor. CDR3s include the opening cysteine and the closing phenylalanine or tryptophan. A D gene is named only where the DNA matches it firmly. A row's size may be missing; if present it is once, few, many or a size class.

cdr3_length: 13
d_call: -
j_call: TRBJ2-5
clone_size: few
v_call: TRBV28
cdr3_aa: CASTLAVQGAQYF
cdr3_nt: TGTGCCAGCACGTTAGCGGTCCAAGGGGCCCAGTACTTC

cdr3_length: 11
d_call: -
j_call: TRBJ2-2
clone_size: many
v_call: TRBV5-1
cdr3_aa: CASSQPGELFF
cdr3_nt: TGCGCCAGCAGCCAGCCCGGGGAGCTGTTTTTT

cdr3_length: 16
d_call: -
j_call: TRBJ2-1
clone_size: -
v_call: TRBV11-2
cdr3_aa: CASSSGPGPLRHEQFF
cdr3_nt: TGTGCCAGCAGCAGTGGGCCGGGACCCCTGCGCCATGAGCAGTTCTTC

cdr3_length: 14
d_call: -
j_call: TRBJ1-5
clone_size: few
v_call: TRBV18
cdr3_aa: CASSGGGGDQPQHF
cdr3_nt: TGTGCCAGCTCAGGAGGCGGGGGAGATCAGCCCCAGCATTTT

cdr3_length: 14
d_call: -
j_call: TRBJ2-2
clone_size: -
v_call: TRBV29-1
cdr3_aa: CSVEGGRSPGELFF
cdr3_nt: TGCAGCGTTGAAGGGGGGAGAAGCCCCGGGGAGCTGTTTTTT

cdr3_length: 14
d_call: -
j_call: TRBJ2-1
clone_size: many
v_call: TRBV6-5
cdr3_aa: CASSYGRVRDEQFF
cdr3_nt: TGTGCCAGCAGTTACGGCAGGGTTCGTGATGAGCAGTTCTTC

cdr3_length: 17
d_call: TRBD1
j_call: TRBJ1-2
clone_size: many
v_call: TRBV6-5
cdr3_aa: CASSYIYPAQGAYGYTF
cdr3_nt: TGTGCCAGCAGTTATATCTACCCAGCCCAGGGGGCCTATGGCTACACCTTC

cdr3_length: 14
d_call: -
j_call: TRBJ2-3
clone_size: -
v_call: TRBV5-6
cdr3_aa: CAIGPGGHTDTQYF
cdr3_nt: TGTGCCATCGGCCCAGGGGGGCACACAGATACGCAGTATTTT

cdr3_length: 15
d_call: TRBD1
j_call: TRBJ2-2
clone_size: -
v_call: TRBV2
cdr3_aa: CASSESTGWAGELFF
cdr3_nt: TGTGCCAGCAGTGAATCGACAGGGTGGGCCGGGGAGCTGTTTTTT

cdr3_length: 12
d_call: -
j_call: TRBJ2-7
clone_size: -
v_call: TRBV30
cdr3_aa: CAWSDTRDEQYF
cdr3_nt: TGTGCCTGGAGTGATACCCGAGACGAGCAGTACTTC

cdr3_length: 14
d_call: -
j_call: TRBJ1-1
clone_size: -
v_call: TRBV6-1
cdr3_aa: CASSKISANTEAFF
cdr3_nt: TGTGCCAGCAGTAAAATCTCGGCGAACACTGAAGCTTTCTTT

cdr3_length: 17
d_call: TRBD2
j_call: TRBJ2-1
clone_size: many
v_call: TRBV7-3
cdr3_aa: CASSLFGGGSSYNEQFF
cdr3_nt: TGTGCCAGCAGCTTATTTGGGGGGGGGAGCTCCTACAATGAGCAGTTCTTC

cdr3_length: 14
d_call: -
j_call: TRBJ2-6
clone_size: few
v_call: TRBV10-2
cdr3_aa: CASGAGFGANVLTF
cdr3_nt: TGCGCCAGCGGGGCAGGATTCGGGGCCAACGTCCTGACTTTC

cdr3_length: 15
d_call: TRBD2
j_call: TRBJ2-3
clone_size: -
v_call: TRBV6-1
cdr3_aa: CASRTTSANTDTQYF
cdr3_nt: TGTGCCAGCAGGACGACTAGCGCAAACACAGATACGCAGTATTTT

cdr3_length: 15
d_call: -
j_call: TRBJ2-5
clone_size: -
v_call: TRBV20-1
cdr3_aa: CSASPWVAGYETQYF
cdr3_nt: TGCAGTGCTAGCCCTTGGGTGGCAGGTTACGAGACCCAGTACTTC

cdr3_length: 14
d_call: -
j_call: TRBJ2-7
clone_size: few
v_call: TRBV5-1
cdr3_aa: CASSSRADTGEQYF
cdr3_nt: TGCGCCAGCAGCTCGCGGGCGGACACGGGCGAGCAGTACTTC

cdr3_length: 13
d_call: -
j_call: TRBJ1-2
clone_size: many
v_call: TRBV5-1
cdr3_aa: CASSTGTSYGYTF
cdr3_nt: TGCGCCAGCAGCACCGGGACTAGCTATGGCTACACCTTC

cdr3_length: 14
d_call: -
j_call: TRBJ1-5
clone_size: -
v_call: TRBV15
cdr3_aa: CATSRDRAHQPQHF
cdr3_nt: TGTGCCACCAGCAGAGACAGGGCCCATCAGCCCCAGCATTTT

cdr3_length: 16
d_call: -
j_call: TRBJ2-1
clone_size: many
v_call: TRBV9
cdr3_aa: CASSLGPELSYNEQFF
cdr3_nt: TGTGCCAGCAGCCTTGGACCGGAACTCTCTTACAATGAGCAGTTCTTC

cdr3_length: 15
d_call: TRBD2
j_call: TRBJ2-1
clone_size: many
v_call: TRBV7-3
cdr3_aa: CASSRLAGSINEQFF
cdr3_nt: TGTGCCAGCAGCCGGCTAGCGGGGTCAATAAATGAGCAGTTCTTC

cdr3_length: 14
d_call: -
j_call: TRBJ1-5
clone_size: -
v_call: TRBV5-5
cdr3_aa: CASSLGRERQPQHF
cdr3_nt: TGTGCCAGCAGCTTGGGTAGGGAGCGTCAGCCCCAGCATTTT

cdr3_length: 12
d_call: -
j_call: TRBJ2-7
clone_size: -
v_call: TRBV10-2
cdr3_aa: CASRDGRYEQYF
cdr3_nt: TGCGCCAGCAGGGACGGACGTTACGAGCAGTACTTC

cdr3_length: 17
d_call: -
j_call: TRBJ2-1
clone_size: many
v_call: TRBV12-3/TRBV12-4
cdr3_aa: CASSPRGTTYSYNEQFF
cdr3_nt: TGTGCCAGCAGCCCGCGCGGAACGACTTACTCCTACAATGAGCAGTTCTTC

cdr3_length: 14
d_call: -
j_call: TRBJ1-5
clone_size: -
v_call: TRBV2
cdr3_aa: CASSDRLKEQPQHF
cdr3_nt: TGTGCCAGCAGTGACAGACTAAAGGAGCAGCCCCAGCATTTT

cdr3_length: 15
d_call: TRBD2
j_call: TRBJ2-7
clone_size: -
v_call: TRBV3-1
cdr3_aa: CASSQASGGSYEQYF
cdr3_nt: TGTGCCAGCAGCCAAGCAAGCGGGGGGAGCTACGAGCAGTACTTC

cdr3_length: 13
d_call: -
j_call: TRBJ1-1
clone_size: many
v_call: TRBV4-2
cdr3_aa: CASSQESAAEAFF
cdr3_nt: TGTGCCAGCAGCCAAGAGAGCGCAGCTGAAGCTTTCTTT

cdr3_length: 16
d_call: TRBD2
j_call: TRBJ2-1
clone_size: few
v_call: TRBV18
cdr3_aa: CASSPILAGGYNEQFF
cdr3_nt: TGTGCCAGCTCACCGATACTAGCGGGAGGCTACAATGAGCAGTTCTTC

cdr3_length: 13
d_call: TRBD1
j_call: TRBJ1-1
clone_size: -
v_call: TRBV28
cdr3_aa: CASGLDRGLEAFF
cdr3_nt: TGTGCCAGCGGCTTAGACAGGGGCCTTGAAGCTTTCTTT

cdr3_length: 15
d_call: -
j_call: TRBJ1-2
clone_size: few
v_call: TRBV7-9
cdr3_aa: CASSLSDRSLYGYTF
cdr3_nt: TGTGCCAGCAGCCTCTCAGACAGGAGTCTCTATGGCTACACCTTC

cdr3_length: 18
d_call: TRBD2
j_call: TRBJ2-3
clone_size: few
v_call: TRBV4-3
cdr3_aa: CASSQDRSSGVLTDTQYF
cdr3_nt: TGCGCCAGCAGCCAAGATCGGTCCAGCGGGGTGCTCACAGATACGCAGTATTTT

cdr3_length: 12
d_call: -
j_call: TRBJ1-1
clone_size: few
v_call: TRBV5-6
cdr3_aa: CASSLLRGLAFF
cdr3_nt: TGTGCCAGCAGCCTTCTTAGGGGTCTAGCTTTCTTT

cdr3_length: 17
d_call: -
j_call: TRBJ1-5
clone_size: many
v_call: TRBV12-3/TRBV12-4
cdr3_aa: CASSLGGRPYSNQPQHF
cdr3_nt: TGTGCCAGCAGTTTGGGGGGGCGGCCCTATAGCAATCAGCCCCAGCATTTT

cdr3_length: 16
d_call: -
j_call: TRBJ2-4
clone_size: few
v_call: TRBV3-1
cdr3_aa: CASSQWQGRGKNIQYF
cdr3_nt: TGTGCCAGCAGCCAGTGGCAGGGACGAGGCAAAAACATTCAGTACTTC

cdr3_length: 14
d_call: -
j_call: TRBJ2-1
clone_size: many
v_call: TRBV20-1
cdr3_aa: CSASLGGPINEQFF
cdr3_nt: TGCAGTGCTTCACTCGGGGGGCCCATCAATGAGCAGTTCTTC

cdr3_length: 14
d_call: -
j_call: TRBJ1-6
clone_size: many
v_call: TRBV7-2
cdr3_aa: CASSSGRAYAPLHF
cdr3_nt: TGTGCCAGCAGCTCGGGACGAGCGTATGCACCCCTCCACTTT

cdr3_length: 16
d_call: TRBD2
j_call: TRBJ2-2
clone_size: many
v_call: TRBV7-9
cdr3_aa: CASRRTSGVDTGELFF
cdr3_nt: TGTGCCAGCAGAAGGACTAGCGGGGTCGACACCGGGGAGCTGTTTTTT

cdr3_length: 14
d_call: -
j_call: TRBJ2-5
clone_size: many
v_call: TRBV28
cdr3_aa: CASSEQVPGETQYF
cdr3_nt: TGTGCCAGCAGTGAACAGGTCCCTGGGGAGACCCAGTACTTC

cdr3_length: 14
d_call: TRBD1
j_call: TRBJ1-5
clone_size: many
v_call: TRBV10-3
cdr3_aa: CAFWTGSPDQPQHF
cdr3_nt: TGTGCCTTCTGGACAGGGTCACCCGATCAGCCCCAGCATTTT

cdr3_length: 15
d_call: -
j_call: TRBJ1-5
clone_size: many
v_call: TRBV12-3/TRBV12-4
cdr3_aa: CASSLPLGGSQPQHF
cdr3_nt: TGTGCCAGCAGTTTACCCCTCGGAGGGAGTCAGCCCCAGCATTTT

cdr3_length: 15
d_call: TRBD2
j_call: TRBJ2-7
clone_size: many
v_call: TRBV5-5
cdr3_aa: CASSLSGGGDYEQYF
cdr3_nt: TGTGCCAGCAGCTTGTCGGGGGGAGGGGACTACGAGCAGTACTTC

cdr3_length: 16
d_call: TRBD2
j_call: TRBJ2-1
clone_size: many
v_call: TRBV20-1
cdr3_aa: CSARDPRSGGEGEQFF
cdr3_nt: TGCAGTGCTAGAGATCCCCGTAGCGGGGGGGAGGGTGAGCAGTTCTTC

cdr3_length: 15
d_call: -
j_call: TRBJ1-2
clone_size: -
v_call: TRBV7-6
cdr3_aa: CASSPFGGEHYGYTF
cdr3_nt: TGTGCCAGCAGCCCTTTCGGGGGGGAGCACTATGGCTACACCTTC

cdr3_length: 13
d_call: -
j_call: TRBJ1-2
clone_size: many
v_call: TRBV29-1
cdr3_aa: CSVETARAGGYTF
cdr3_nt: TGCAGCGTTGAAACGGCTAGGGCTGGTGGCTACACCTTC

cdr3_length: 13
d_call: -
j_call: TRBJ1-1
clone_size: many
v_call: TRBV12-3/TRBV12-4
cdr3_aa: CASSSRGTTQAFF
cdr3_nt: TGTGCCAGCAGTTCCCGAGGGACGACACAAGCTTTCTTT

cdr3_length: 16
d_call: TRBD1
j_call: TRBJ1-2
clone_size: -
v_call: TRBV18
cdr3_aa: CASSPAGTANFYGYTF
cdr3_nt: TGTGCCAGCTCACCAGCCGGGACAGCCAACTTCTATGGCTACACCTTC

cdr3_length: 14
d_call: -
j_call: TRBJ1-2
clone_size: -
v_call: TRBV6-5
cdr3_aa: CASSYVSGVDGYTF
cdr3_nt: TGTGCCAGCAGTTACGTTTCAGGGGTAGATGGCTACACCTTC

cdr3_length: 15
d_call: -
j_call: TRBJ2-4
clone_size: few
v_call: TRBV12-3/TRBV12-4
cdr3_aa: CASKDGRLAKNIQYF
cdr3_nt: TGTGCCAGCAAGGACGGGAGACTAGCCAAAAACATTCAGTACTTC

cdr3_length: 17
d_call: -
j_call: TRBJ2-2
clone_size: many
v_call: TRBV11-2
cdr3_aa: CASSSFWDPSVKGELFF
cdr3_nt: TGTGCCAGCAGCTCTTTTTGGGACCCATCGGTAAAAGGGGAGCTGTTTTTT

cdr3_length: 15
d_call: -
j_call: TRBJ2-1
clone_size: many
v_call: TRBV5-1
cdr3_aa: CASSLRVPLYNEQFF
cdr3_nt: TGCGCCAGCAGCCTGAGAGTGCCTCTATACAATGAGCAGTTCTTC

cdr3_length: 14
d_call: -
j_call: TRBJ1-1
clone_size: -
v_call: TRBV4-3
cdr3_aa: CASSQGVTNTEAFF
cdr3_nt: TGCGCCAGCAGCCAAGGTGTGACGAACACTGAAGCTTTCTTT

cdr3_length: 15
d_call: -
j_call: TRBJ2-1
clone_size: many
v_call: TRBV7-9
cdr3_aa: CASSEQGISYNEQFF
cdr3_nt: TGTGCCAGCAGCGAGCAGGGAATCTCCTACAATGAGCAGTTCTTC

cdr3_length: 11
d_call: TRBD1
j_call: TRBJ2-7
clone_size: few
v_call: TRBV19
cdr3_aa: CASSDRDEQYF
cdr3_nt: TGTGCCAGTAGCGACAGGGACGAGCAGTACTTC

cdr3_length: 19
d_call: -
j_call: TRBJ2-7
clone_size: many
v_call: TRBV4-2
cdr3_aa: CASSREPKAGFISSYEQYF
cdr3_nt: TGTGCCAGCAGCCGTGAACCGAAGGCGGGTTTCATCTCGTCCTACGAGCAGTACTTC

cdr3_length: 13
d_call: TRBD1
j_call: TRBJ1-1
clone_size: few
v_call: TRBV20-1
cdr3_aa: CSATVGGETEAFF
cdr3_nt: TGCAGTGCCACAGTAGGGGGCGAGACTGAAGCTTTCTTT

cdr3_length: 18
d_call: TRBD2
j_call: TRBJ2-3
clone_size: -
v_call: TRBV14
cdr3_aa: CASSLLGLAGPYTDTQYF
cdr3_nt: TGTGCCAGCAGCCTCTTAGGACTAGCGGGGCCCTACACAGATACGCAGTATTTT

cdr3_length: 12
d_call: -
j_call: TRBJ1-1
clone_size: many
v_call: TRBV12-3/TRBV12-4
cdr3_aa: CASSVGVTEAFF
cdr3_nt: TGTGCCAGCAGCGTAGGAGTGACTGAAGCTTTCTTT

cdr3_length: 16
d_call: TRBD2
j_call: TRBJ2-2
clone_size: many
v_call: TRBV28
cdr3_aa: CASRTSGRTNTGELFF
cdr3_nt: TGTGCCAGCAGAACTAGCGGGCGAACGAACACCGGGGAGCTGTTTTTT

cdr3_length: 15
d_call: -
j_call: TRBJ1-6
clone_size: -
v_call: TRBV4-3
cdr3_aa: CASSQVVSGNSPLHF
cdr3_nt: TGCGCCAGCAGCCAAGTAGTTTCGGGGAATTCACCCCTCCACTTT

cdr3_length: 19
d_call: TRBD2
j_call: TRBJ2-3
clone_size: many
v_call: TRBV7-8
cdr3_aa: CASSLVAGGTVYSTDTQYF
cdr3_nt: TGTGCCAGCAGCTTAGTAGCGGGAGGCACGGTTTATAGCACAGATACGCAGTATTTT